Sequencing of this T cell receptor (beta chain) was carried out in a study of blood T cell repertoires in COVID-19. Study in general: Donors in the United States, Italy and Spain gave samples during acute or convalescent COVID-19. T cells, B-cell-depleted T cells, or PBMCs supplied cDNA or gDNA.

Germline values: CDR1 SGHTA, CDR2 FQGNSA. V gave up 5 bases and J gave up 4 bases; unmatched junction bases: 10. CDR3 length: 16 residues. Generated by immunoSEQ multiplex PCR, the TCRdb table keeps only in-frame clones and is missing some. In the table there are around 20,000 clones, 80% to 90% of which are singletons. The source is a human donor in a cohort sampled during active COVID-19. The donor label of this sample is uncertain. The chain has TRBV7-2 and TRBJ2-3; 9 bases match TRBD2. Sample: peripheral blood. The CDR3 is CASSQILAGSADTQYF. CDR3 sequence (DNA): TGTGCCAGCAGCCAGATTCTAGCGGGAAGCGCAGATACGCAGTATTTT.